The sequence of this TCR beta chain was determined in a study of blood T cells in healthy people across ages. Sample-barcoded 5' priming and a J-beta primer mix drove a second PCR of about 6 to 11 cycles. TCRdb redid the calling of the 5' RACE reads with MiXCR, one entry per CDR3 protein. In the table there are roughly 1.5 million distinct CDR3 sequences, approximately 43% of which are singletons. This clonotype was observed a few times. Its antigen is currently unknown. Study-level findings and limits: A conclusive naive versus antigen-experienced comparison was prevented by the unsorted PBMCs. From one million sequenced T cells, diversity estimates were lower bounds. The CMV status of each donor remained undetermined, and this could have confounded shifts in expanded clonotypes.

CDR1 SGDLS and CDR2 YYNGEE come from the germline V gene. V lost 1 base to trimming and J lost 2 bases, with 9 bases between them. The CDR3 covers 14 residues. The sample taken for sequencing was blood. The chain has TRBV9 and TRBJ2-5; no definite D call. The sequence was obtained from a woman between 18 and 29 years old in good health. The CDR3 nucleotides are TGTGCCAGCAGCGTACATCCGGCTCAAGAGACCCAGTACTTC. This translates into CASSVHPAQETQYF.